These T cell receptor beta chains were read from a single sample in a study of CD8 T cells in Susac syndrome. TCRdb reanalysed the immunoSEQ multiplex PCR reads using MiXCR and keeps one entry per CDR3 protein. The sample lists around 71,000 distinct CDR3 sequences; about 92% were seen once. Specimen: CD4+ T cells from PBMCs. These receptors were collected from a human donor with Susac syndrome. The CDR3 runs from the conserved cysteine through the conserved F or W. The D gene is left open where the match is weak. The size field is filled for only some rows; it gives once, few, many or a size class.

NA NA TRBJ2-1 TRBV9 CASSVAPSPYNEQFF TGTGCCAGCAGCGTAGCCCCGAGCCCCTACAATGAGCAGTTCTTC
NA TRBD1 TRBJ2-7 TRBV2 CASRRDRGRRHAEQYF TGTGCCAGCAGGCGGGACAGGGGGCGGCGGCACGCCGAGCAGTACTTC
NA NA TRBJ1-1 TRBV7-9 CASSLIGRNTEAFF TGTGCCAGCAGCTTGATAGGGAGGAACACTGAAGCTTTCTTT
NA TRBD2 TRBJ2-5 TRBV12-3/TRBV12-4 CASSPGRPQETQYF TGTGCCAGCAGCCCCGGGAGGCCCCAAGAGACCCAGTACTTC
NA TRBD2 TRBJ2-1 TRBV18 CASVTHRLADYNEQFF TGTGCCAGCGTCACCCATCGACTAGCGGACTACAATGAGCAGTTCTTC
NA NA TRBJ1-2 TRBV28 CASSTTVTYGYTF TGTGCCAGCAGTACGACAGTGACTTATGGCTACACCTTC
NA NA TRBJ1-1 TRBV20-1 CSAKRERDTEAFF TGCAGTGCTAAGAGGGAGAGAGACACTGAAGCTTTCTTT
NA NA TRBJ1-1 TRBV29-1 CSVGWGPNTEAFF TGCAGCGTTGGTTGGGGGCCCAACACTGAAGCTTTCTTT
NA TRBD1 TRBJ1-2 TRBV12-3/TRBV12-4 CASSSRTGPRDGYTF TGTGCCAGCAGCTCACGGACAGGCCCACGGGATGGCTACACCTTC
NA TRBD2 TRBJ2-3 TRBV7-9 CASSRPLAGGTDTQYF TGTGCCAGCAGCCGACCCCTAGCGGGGGGGACAGATACGCAGTATTTT
NA TRBD1 TRBJ1-5 TRBV19 CASAGTVSNQPQHF TGTGCCAGTGCCGGGACAGTGAGCAATCAGCCCCAGCATTTT
NA TRBD2 TRBJ2-1 TRBV6-2/TRBV6-3 CASKERGGREEQFF TGTGCCAGCAAGGAGCGGGGGGGCCGGGAAGAGCAGTTCTTC
NA TRBD1 TRBJ2-7 TRBV2 CASGQGTISYEQYF TGTGCCAGTGGACAGGGGACCATCTCCTACGAGCAGTACTTC
NA TRBD1 TRBJ1-3 TRBV6-5 CASRLGTGATIYF TGTGCCAGCAGACTCGGGACAGGGGCCACCATATATTTT
NA NA TRBJ1-5 TRBV2 CASSIRDWSNQPQHF TGTGCCAGCAGTATCAGGGATTGGAGCAATCAGCCCCAGCATTTT
NA NA TRBJ1-2 TRBV4-3 CASSQYFGSDGYTF TGCGCCAGCAGCCAATACTTCGGCTCGGATGGCTACACCTTC
NA NA TRBJ2-5 TRBV11-2 CASNNLGETQYF TGTGCCAGCAATAACCTGGGAGAGACCCAGTACTTC
NA NA TRBJ1-4 TRBV28 CASSPPTTNEKLFF TGTGCCAGCAGTCCCCCAACAACTAATGAAAAACTGTTTTTT
NA TRBD1 TRBJ1-2 TRBV19 CASSSRDRGYGYTF TGTGCCAGTAGTAGCCGGGACAGGGGTTATGGCTACACCTTC
NA TRBD1 TRBJ1-1 TRBV20-1 CSARDVIGTGGRTEAFF TGCAGTGCTAGAGACGTCATCGGGACAGGGGGTCGGACTGAAGCTTTCTTT
NA NA TRBJ2-7 TRBV7-3 CASSLTAQAEQYF TGTGCCAGCAGCTTAACGGCGCAGGCCGAGCAGTACTTC
NA TRBD2 TRBJ2-5 TRBV20-1 CSAGGLADQETQYF TGCAGTGCAGGGGGACTAGCGGACCAAGAGACCCAGTACTTC
NA NA TRBJ1-1 TRBV6-2/TRBV6-3 CASSSHAPEDTEAFF TGTGCCAGCAGTTCCCATGCCCCGGAGGACACTGAAGCTTTCTTT
once NA TRBJ1-2 TRBV27 CASGTSRYGYTF TGTGCCTCCGGGACTTCTCGCTATGGCTACACCTTC
NA NA TRBJ2-5 TRBV11-1 CASSLPARGRGETQYF TGTGCCAGCAGCCTTCCCGCGAGGGGAAGAGGGGAGACCCAGTACTTC
once NA TRBJ1-2 TRBV19 CASSERANYGYTF TGTGCCAGTAGTGAGAGAGCTAACTATGGCTACACCTTC